This T cell receptor beta chain came from a study of blood T cell repertoires in COVID-19. Looking at the study overall: The study drew acute and convalescent COVID-19 samples from the United States, Italy and Spain. Nucleic acid was either cDNA or gDNA, and it came from T cells, B-cell-depleted T cells, or PBMCs.

Per the study methods: Estimation of nucleated cell counts relied on the amplification of reference gene primers. Profiling relied on immunoSEQ multiplex PCR, and the TCRdb table lists in-frame clones only, not all of them. V and J calls and clone size are as listed in that table; D and trimming were resolved from the DNA. The sample has about 80,000 clones; around 86% are singletons. The V gene lost 3 bases and the J gene lost 7 bases, with 7 bases spanning the gap. CDR1 is KGHSH, CDR2 LQKENI, per germline. This CDR3 contains 13 residues. This clonotype originated in a human donor in a cohort sampled during active COVID-19. The sample consisted of peripheral blood. The chain has TRBV18 and TRBJ1-6; D is undetermined. The CDR3 nucleotides read TGTGCCAGCTCACCTGGGCTAAATTCACCCCTCCACTTT. This gives the protein CASSPGLNSPLHF.